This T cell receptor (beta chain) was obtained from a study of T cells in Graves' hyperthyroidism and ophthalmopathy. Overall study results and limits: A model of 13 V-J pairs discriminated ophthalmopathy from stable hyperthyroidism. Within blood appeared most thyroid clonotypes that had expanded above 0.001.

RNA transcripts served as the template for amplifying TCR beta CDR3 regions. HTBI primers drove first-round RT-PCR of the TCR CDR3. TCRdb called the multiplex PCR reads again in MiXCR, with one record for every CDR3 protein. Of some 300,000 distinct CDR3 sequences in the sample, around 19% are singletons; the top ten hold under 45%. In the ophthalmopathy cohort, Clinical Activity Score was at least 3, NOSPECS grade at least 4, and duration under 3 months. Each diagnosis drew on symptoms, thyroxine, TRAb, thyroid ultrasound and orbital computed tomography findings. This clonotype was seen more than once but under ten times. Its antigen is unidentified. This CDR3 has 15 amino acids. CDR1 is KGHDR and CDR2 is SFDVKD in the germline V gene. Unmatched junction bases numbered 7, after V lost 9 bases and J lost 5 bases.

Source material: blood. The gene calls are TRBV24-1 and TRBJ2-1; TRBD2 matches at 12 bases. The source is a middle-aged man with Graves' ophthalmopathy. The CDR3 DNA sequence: TGTGCCACCGGGGGGAGGACTAGCGGGAACAATGAGCAGTTCTTC. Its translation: CATGGRTSGNNEQFF.